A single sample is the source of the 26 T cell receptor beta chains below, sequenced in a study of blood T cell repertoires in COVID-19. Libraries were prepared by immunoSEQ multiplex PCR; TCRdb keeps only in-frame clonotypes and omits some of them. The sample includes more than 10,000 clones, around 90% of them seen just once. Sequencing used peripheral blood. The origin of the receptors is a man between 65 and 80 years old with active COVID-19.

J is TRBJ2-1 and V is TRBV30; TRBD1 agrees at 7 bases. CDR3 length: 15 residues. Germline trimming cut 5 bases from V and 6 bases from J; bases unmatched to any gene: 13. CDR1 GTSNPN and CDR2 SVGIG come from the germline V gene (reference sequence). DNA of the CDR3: TGTGCCTGGGATAGTTCCGGGACAGATTTCAATGAGCAGTTCTTC. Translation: CAWDSSGTDFNEQFF.

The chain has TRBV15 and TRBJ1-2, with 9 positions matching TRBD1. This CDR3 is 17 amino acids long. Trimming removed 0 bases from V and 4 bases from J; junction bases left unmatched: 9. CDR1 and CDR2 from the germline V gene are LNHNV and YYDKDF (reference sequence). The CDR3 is CATSRDQGTGIIYGYTF. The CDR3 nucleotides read TGTGCCACCAGCAGAGATCAGGGGACAGGGATTATCTATGGCTACACCTTC.

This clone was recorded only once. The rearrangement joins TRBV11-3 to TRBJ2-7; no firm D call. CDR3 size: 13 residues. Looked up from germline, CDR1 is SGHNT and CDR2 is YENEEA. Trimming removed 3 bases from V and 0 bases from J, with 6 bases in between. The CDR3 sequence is CASSLQDSYEQYF. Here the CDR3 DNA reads TGTGCCAGCAGCTTGCAGGACTCCTACGAGCAGTACTTC.

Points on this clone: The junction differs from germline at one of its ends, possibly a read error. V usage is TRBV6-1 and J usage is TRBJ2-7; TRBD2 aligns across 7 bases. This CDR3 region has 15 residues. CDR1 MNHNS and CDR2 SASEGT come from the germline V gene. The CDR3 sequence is CASREVAGPRGEQYF. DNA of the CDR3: TGTGCCAGCAGGGAAGTCGCGGGTCCGCGGGGGGAGCAGTACTTC.

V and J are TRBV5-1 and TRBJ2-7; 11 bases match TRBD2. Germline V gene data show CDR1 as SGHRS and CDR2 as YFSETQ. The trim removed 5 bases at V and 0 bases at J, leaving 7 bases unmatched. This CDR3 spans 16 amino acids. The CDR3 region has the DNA TGCGCCAGCAGGGTCGGGACTAGCGGCCTCTCCTACGAGCAGTACTTC. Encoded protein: CASRVGTSGLSYEQYF.

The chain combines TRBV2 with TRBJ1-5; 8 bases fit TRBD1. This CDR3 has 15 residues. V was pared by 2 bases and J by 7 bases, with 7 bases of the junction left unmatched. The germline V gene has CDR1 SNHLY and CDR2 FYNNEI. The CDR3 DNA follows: TGTGCCAGCAGTGAACTGGCAGGGGGCCAACAGCCCCAGCATTTT. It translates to CASSELAGGQQPQHF.

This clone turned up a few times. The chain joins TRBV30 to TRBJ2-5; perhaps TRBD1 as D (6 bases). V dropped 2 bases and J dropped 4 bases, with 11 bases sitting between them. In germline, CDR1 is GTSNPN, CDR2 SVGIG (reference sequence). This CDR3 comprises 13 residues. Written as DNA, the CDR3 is TGTGCCTGGAGTCCACAGGGACGAGAGACCCAGTACTTC. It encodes CAWSPQGRETQYF.

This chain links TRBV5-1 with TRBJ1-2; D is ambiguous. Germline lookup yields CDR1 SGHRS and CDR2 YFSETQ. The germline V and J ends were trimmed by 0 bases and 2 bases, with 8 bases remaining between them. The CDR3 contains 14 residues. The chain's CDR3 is CASSLGSMNYGYTF. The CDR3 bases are TGCGCCAGCAGCTTGGGGAGTATGAACTATGGCTACACCTTC.

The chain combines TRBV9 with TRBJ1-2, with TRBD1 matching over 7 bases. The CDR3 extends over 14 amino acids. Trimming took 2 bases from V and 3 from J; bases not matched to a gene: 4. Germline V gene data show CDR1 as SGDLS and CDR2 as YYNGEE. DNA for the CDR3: TGTGCCAGCAGCGTGCGCGACAGGGACTATGGCTACACCTTC. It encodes CASSVRDRDYGYTF.

CDR3 sequence reads: CASSPGTVNTEAFF. DNA of the CDR3: TGTGCCAGCAGCCCCGGGACAGTGAACACTGAAGCTTTCTTT. This rearrangement joins TRBV9 to TRBJ1-1; TRBD1 aligns across 7 bases. Germline V gene lookup returns CDR1 SGDLS and CDR2 YYNGEE. The CDR3 loop spans 14 amino acids. The V and J ends lost 4 bases and 0 bases, in that order; junction bases with no gene match: 3.

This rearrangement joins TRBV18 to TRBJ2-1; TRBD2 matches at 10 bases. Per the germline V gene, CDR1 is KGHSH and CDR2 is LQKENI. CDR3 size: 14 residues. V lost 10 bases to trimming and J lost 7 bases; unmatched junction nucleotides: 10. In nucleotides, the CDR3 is TGTGCCACCGCGAGCGGGGGGGCTGGAAATGAGCAGTTCTTC. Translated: CATASGGAGNEQFF.

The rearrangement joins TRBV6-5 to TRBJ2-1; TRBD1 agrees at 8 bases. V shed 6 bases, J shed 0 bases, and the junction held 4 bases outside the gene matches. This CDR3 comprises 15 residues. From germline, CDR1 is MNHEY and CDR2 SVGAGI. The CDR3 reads CASSLDRDSYNEQFF. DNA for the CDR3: TGTGCCAGCAGCCTGGACAGGGACTCCTACAATGAGCAGTTCTTC.

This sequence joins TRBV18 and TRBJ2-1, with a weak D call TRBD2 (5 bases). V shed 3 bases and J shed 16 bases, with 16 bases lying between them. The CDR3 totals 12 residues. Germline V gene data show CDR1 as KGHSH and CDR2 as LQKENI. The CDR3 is CASSPGRGRKFF. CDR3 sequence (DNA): TGTGCCAGCTCACCCGGACGGGGTAGGAAATTCTTC.

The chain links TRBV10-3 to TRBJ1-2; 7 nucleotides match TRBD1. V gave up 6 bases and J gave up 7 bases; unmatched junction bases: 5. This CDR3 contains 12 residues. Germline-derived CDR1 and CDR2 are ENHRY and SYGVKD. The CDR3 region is CAIRDRDFGYTF. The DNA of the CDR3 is TGTGCCATCAGAGACAGGGACTTTGGCTACACCTTC.

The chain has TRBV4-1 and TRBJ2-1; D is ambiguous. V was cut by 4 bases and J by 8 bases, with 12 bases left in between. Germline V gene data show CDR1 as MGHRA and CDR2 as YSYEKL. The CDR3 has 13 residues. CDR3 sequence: CASSPPSGYEQFF. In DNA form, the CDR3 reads TGCGCCAGCAGCCCTCCCTCAGGCTATGAGCAGTTCTTC.

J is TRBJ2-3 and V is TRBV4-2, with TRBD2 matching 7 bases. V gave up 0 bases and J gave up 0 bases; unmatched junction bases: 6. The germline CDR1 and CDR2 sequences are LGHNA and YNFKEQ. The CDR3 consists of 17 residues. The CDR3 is CASSQDGGGGSTDTQYF. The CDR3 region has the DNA TGTGCCAGCAGCCAAGATGGCGGGGGTGGTAGCACAGATACGCAGTATTTT.

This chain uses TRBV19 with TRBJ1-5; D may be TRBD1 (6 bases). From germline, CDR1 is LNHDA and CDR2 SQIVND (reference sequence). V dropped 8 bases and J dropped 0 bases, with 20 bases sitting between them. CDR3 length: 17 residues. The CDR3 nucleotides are TGTGCCAGTCGACCGACAGGCCGCGTTTATAGCAATCAGCCCCAGCATTTT. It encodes CASRPTGRVYSNQPQHF.

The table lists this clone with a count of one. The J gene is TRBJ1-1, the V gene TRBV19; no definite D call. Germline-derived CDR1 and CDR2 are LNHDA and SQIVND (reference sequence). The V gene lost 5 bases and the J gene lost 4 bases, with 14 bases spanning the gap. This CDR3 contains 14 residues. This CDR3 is CASSVEGTSTEAFF. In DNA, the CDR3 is TGTGCCAGTAGTGTCGAGGGTACAAGCACTGAAGCTTTCTTT.

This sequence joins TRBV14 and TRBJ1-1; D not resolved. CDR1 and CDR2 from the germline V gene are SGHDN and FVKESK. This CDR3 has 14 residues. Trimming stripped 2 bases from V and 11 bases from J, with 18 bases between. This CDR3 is CASSQWPSSPSAFF. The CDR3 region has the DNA TGTGCCAGCAGCCAATGGCCGTCCTCGCCGTCCGCTTTCTTT.

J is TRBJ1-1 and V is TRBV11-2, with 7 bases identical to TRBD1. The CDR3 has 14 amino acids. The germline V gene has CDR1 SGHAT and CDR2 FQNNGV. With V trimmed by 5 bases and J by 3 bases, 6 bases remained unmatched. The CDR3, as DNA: TGTGCCAGCAGCCAGCAAGGGGGCTACACTGAAGCTTTCTTT. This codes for CASSQQGGYTEAFF.

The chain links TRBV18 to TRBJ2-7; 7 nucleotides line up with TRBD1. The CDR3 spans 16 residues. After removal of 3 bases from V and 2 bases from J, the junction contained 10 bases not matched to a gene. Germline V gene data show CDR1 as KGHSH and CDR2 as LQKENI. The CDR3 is CASSPSTGSHTYEQYF. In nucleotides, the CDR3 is TGTGCCAGCTCACCCTCGACAGGGTCCCATACCTACGAGCAGTACTTC.

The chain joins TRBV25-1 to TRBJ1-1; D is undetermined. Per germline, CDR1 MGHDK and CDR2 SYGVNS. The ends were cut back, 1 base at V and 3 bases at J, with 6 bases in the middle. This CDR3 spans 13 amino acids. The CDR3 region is CASSESPYTEAFF. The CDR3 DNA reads TGTGCCAGCAGTGAATCCCCCTACACTGAAGCTTTCTTT.

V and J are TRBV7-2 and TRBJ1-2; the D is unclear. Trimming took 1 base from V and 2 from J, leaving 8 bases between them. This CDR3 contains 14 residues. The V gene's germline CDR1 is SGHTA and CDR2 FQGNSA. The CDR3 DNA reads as TGTGCCAGCAGCTTAGAGACAAACAACTATGGCTACACCTTC. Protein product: CASSLETNNYGYTF.

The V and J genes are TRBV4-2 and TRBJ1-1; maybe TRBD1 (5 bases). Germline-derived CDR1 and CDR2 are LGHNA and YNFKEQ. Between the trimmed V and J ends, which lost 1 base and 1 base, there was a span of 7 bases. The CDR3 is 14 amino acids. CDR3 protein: CASSQGGENTEAFF. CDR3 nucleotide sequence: TGTGCCAGCAGCCAAGGGGGCGAGAACACTGAAGCTTTCTTT.

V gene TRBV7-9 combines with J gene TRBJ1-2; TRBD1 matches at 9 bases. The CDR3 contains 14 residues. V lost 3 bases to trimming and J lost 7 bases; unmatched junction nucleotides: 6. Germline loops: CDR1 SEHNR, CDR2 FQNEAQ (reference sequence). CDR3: CASSLGQGYGGYTF. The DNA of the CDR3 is TGTGCCAGCAGCTTGGGACAGGGTTACGGTGGCTACACCTTC.

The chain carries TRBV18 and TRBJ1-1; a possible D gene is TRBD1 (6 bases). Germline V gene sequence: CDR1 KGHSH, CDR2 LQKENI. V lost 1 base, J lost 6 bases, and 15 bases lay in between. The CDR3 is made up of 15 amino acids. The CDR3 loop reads CASSPQWGPEAEAFF. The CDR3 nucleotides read TGTGCCAGCTCACCACAGTGGGGGCCGGAGGCTGAAGCTTTCTTT.